This T cell receptor beta chain derives from a study of blood T cell repertoires in COVID-19. Study context: Acute-phase and convalescent COVID-19 samples originated in the United States, Italy and Spain. Nucleic acid was either cDNA or gDNA, and it came from T cells, B-cell-depleted T cells, or PBMCs.

The CDR3 sequence is 16 residues long. V was shortened by 5 bases and J by 4 bases, with 20 bases between the two germline ends. Germline lookup yields CDR1 MNHEY and CDR2 SMNVEV (reference sequence). A Seattle source enrolled patients during active infection and followed them longitudinally. In the authors' workflow: Counts of nucleated cells, estimated from reference gene primer amplification, were obtained. TCRdb's copy holds only in-frame clones and misses some; the assay was immunoSEQ multiplex PCR. V and J calls and clone size are as listed in that table; D and trimming were resolved from the DNA. The data hold around 250,000 clones, with around 90% observed a single time.

The origin of this receptor is a woman aged 60-75 years with COVID-19, enrolled during active disease. The chain joins TRBV27 to TRBJ1-2, with D hard to call. Sequenced sample: peripheral blood. The CDR3: CASSITSPLRAYGYTF. CDR3 nucleotides: TGTGCCAGCAGTATCACTAGTCCTTTGCGGGCCTATGGCTACACCTTC.